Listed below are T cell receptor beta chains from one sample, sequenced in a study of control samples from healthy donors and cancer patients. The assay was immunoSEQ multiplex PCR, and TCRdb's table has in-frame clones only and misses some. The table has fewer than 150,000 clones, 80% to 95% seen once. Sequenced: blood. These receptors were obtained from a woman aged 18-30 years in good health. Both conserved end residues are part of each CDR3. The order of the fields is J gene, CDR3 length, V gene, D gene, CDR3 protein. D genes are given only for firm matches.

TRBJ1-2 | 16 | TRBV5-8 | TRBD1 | CASSLAYRGHNYGYTF
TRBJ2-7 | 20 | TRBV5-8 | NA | CASSLSRTRDRRRGSYEQYF
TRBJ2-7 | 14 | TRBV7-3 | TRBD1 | CASSLGTGAYEQYF
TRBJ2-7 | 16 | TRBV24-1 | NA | CATSDSSVGLTYEQYF
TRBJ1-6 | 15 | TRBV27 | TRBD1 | CASSSGGDRNSPLHF
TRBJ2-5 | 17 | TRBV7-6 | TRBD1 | CASSLSARTGVRETQYF
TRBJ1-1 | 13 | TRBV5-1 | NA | CASSLVVNTEAFF
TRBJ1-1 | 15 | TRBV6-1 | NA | CASSEPPPVNTEAFF
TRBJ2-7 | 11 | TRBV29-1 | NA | CSVWGLYEQYF
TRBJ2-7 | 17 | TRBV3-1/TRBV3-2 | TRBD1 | CASSQDWRTGDSYEQYF
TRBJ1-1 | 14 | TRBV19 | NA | CASSGGPRGTEAFF
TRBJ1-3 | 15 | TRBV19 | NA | CASSWAGFSGNTIYF
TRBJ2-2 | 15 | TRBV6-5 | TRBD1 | CASRRDRVNTGELFF
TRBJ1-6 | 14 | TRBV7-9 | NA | CASSLDSLNSPLHF
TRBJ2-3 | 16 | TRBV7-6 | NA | CASSLRTPDVGDTQYF
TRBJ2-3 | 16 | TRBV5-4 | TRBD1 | CASSFDRDRVSDTQYF
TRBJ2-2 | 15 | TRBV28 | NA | CASSSRRMNTGELFF
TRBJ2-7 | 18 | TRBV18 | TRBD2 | CASSLLPGLAEGPYEQYF
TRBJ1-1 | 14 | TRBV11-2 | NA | CASSLTAVGPEAFF
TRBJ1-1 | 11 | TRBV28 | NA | CASGGGTEAFF
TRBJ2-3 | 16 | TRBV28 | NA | CASSFAGLTYTDTQYF
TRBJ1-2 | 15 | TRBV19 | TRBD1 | CASTQGALVSRGYTF
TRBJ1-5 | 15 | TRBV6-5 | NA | CASSPGFSSNQPQHF
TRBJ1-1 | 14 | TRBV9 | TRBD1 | CASSEGAGGTEAFF
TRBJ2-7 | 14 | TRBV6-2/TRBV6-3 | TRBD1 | CASSYWDRGYEQYF
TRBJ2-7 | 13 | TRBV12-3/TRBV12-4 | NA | CASSPRALLEQYF
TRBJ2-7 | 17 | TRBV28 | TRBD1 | CASTQGWGQGPRGEQYF
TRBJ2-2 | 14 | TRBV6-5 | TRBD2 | CASSYGGGTGELFF
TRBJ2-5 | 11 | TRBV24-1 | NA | CATSDSETQYF
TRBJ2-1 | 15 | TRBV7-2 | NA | CASSLDRGSYNEQFF
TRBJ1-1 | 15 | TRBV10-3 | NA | CAISESGGIPTEAFF
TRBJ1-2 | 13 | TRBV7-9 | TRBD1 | CASQGAKSYGYTF
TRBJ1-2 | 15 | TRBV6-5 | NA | CASSPWAPRDYGYTF
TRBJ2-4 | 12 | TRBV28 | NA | CASSFPPGAQYF
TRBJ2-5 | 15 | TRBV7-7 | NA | CASSTAPLVEETQYF
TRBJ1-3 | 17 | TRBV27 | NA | CASTQRGSGFSGNTIYF
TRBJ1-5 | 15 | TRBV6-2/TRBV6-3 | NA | CASSRGQTEYQPQHF
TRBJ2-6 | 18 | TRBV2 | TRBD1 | CASSEIELDRAGANVLTF
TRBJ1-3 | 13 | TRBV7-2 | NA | CASSLSFGNTIYF
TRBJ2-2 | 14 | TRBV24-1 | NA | CATRTGENTGELFF
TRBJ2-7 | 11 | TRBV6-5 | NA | CASSYDYEQYF
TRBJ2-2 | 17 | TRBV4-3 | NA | CASSQGALAWNTGELFF
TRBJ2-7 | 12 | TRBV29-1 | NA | CSGSDRVGEQYF
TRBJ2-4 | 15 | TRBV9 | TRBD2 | CASSVGAGGANIQYF
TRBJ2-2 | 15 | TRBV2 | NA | CASSEAGFSTGELFF
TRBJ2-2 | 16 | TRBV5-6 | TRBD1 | CASSPRGRGRIGELFF
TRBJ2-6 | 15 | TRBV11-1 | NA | CASSPQTSGANVLTF
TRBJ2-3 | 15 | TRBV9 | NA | CASSSSGTNTDTQYF
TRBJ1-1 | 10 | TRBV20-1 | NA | CREGSTEAFF
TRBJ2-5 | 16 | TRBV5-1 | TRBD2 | CASSSKPAGSAETQYF
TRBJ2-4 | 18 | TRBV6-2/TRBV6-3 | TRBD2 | CASSYLGLEVLAKNIQYF
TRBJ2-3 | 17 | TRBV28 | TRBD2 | CASRLAGVLDSTDTQYF
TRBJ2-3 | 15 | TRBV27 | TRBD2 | CASSFLRGDTDTQYF